The text below deals with one T cell receptor beta chain. Its matching antigen is unknown. Clones were sequenced by immunoSEQ multiplex PCR, and TCRdb holds only the in-frame ones, with some missing. The repertoire has more than 45,000 clones, over 75% of them found once; the top ten carry under 5%. CDR1 DFQATT and CDR2 SNEGSKA come from the germline V gene (reference sequence). Trimming took 8 bases from V and 1 from J, leaving 8 bases between them. The CDR3 extends over 11 amino acids. The entry originates in a study of PD-L1 blockade in urothelial cancer. Study details: Administration of atezolizumab to patients began at some point between 2013 and 2015, at 1,200 mg intravenously every 3 weeks. Study-wide results and limits: Where pretreatment blood TCR clonality fell below the median, better survival was predicted.

Sampling of each patient yielded between 1 and 8 specimens, collected pretreatment and on-treatment. The clonotype originates from a man aged 70-80 years with urothelial cancer. The specimen was PBMCs, collected around atezolizumab (anti-PD-L1) treatment. The chain couples TRBV20-1 to TRBJ1-1; D is unclear. In nucleotides, the CDR3 is TGCAGTTATCAGAAGAACACTGAAGCTTTCTTT. The encoded protein is CSYQKNTEAFF.